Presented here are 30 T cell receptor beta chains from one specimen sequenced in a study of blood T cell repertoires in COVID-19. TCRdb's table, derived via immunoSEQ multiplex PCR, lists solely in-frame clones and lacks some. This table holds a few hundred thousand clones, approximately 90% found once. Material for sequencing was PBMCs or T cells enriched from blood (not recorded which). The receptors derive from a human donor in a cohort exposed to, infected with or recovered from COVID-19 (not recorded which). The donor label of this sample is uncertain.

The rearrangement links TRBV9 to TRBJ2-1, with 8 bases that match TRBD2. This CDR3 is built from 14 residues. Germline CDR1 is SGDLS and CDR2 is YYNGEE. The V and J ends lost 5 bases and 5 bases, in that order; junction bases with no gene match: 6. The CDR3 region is CASRGTSGDNEQFF. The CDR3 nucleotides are TGTGCCAGCAGGGGGACTAGTGGGGACAATGAGCAGTTCTTC.

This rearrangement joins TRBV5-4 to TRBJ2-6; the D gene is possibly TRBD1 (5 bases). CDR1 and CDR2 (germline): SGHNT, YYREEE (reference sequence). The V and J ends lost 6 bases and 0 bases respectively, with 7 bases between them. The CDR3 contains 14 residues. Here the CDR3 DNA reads TGTGCCAGCACCGACAGCTCTGGGGCCAACGTCCTGACTTTC. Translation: CASTDSSGANVLTF.

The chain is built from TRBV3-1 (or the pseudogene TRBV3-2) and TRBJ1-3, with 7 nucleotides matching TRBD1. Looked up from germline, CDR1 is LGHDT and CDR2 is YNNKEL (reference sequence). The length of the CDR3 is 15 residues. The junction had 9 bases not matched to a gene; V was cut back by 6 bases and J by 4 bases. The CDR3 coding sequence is TGTGCCAGCAGTCCCCGTGGGACAGCCGGAAACACCATATATTTT. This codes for CASSPRGTAGNTIYF.

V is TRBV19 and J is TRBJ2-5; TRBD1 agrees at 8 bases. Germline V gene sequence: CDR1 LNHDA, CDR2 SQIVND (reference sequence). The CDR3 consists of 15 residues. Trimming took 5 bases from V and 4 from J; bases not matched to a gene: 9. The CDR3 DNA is TGTGCCAGTAGTGAAGGGGGGACAGGCCGAGAGACCCAGTACTTC. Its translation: CASSEGGTGRETQYF. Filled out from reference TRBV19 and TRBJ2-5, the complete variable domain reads DGGITQSPKYLFRKEGQNVTLSCEQNLNHDAMYWYRQDPGQGLRLIYYSQIVNDFQKGDIAEGYSVSREKKESFPLTVTSAQKNPTAFYLCASSEGGTGRETQYFGPGTRLLVL.

CDR3 residues: CASSMAGEPTDTQYF. DNA for the CDR3: TGTGCCAGTAGTATGGCGGGGGAGCCCACAGATACGCAGTATTTT. The chain recombines TRBV19 with TRBJ2-3, with 7 bases identical to TRBD2. Trimming took 3 bases from V and 2 from J; bases not matched to a gene: 5. Germline lookup yields CDR1 LNHDA and CDR2 SQIVND (reference sequence). The CDR3 totals 15 residues.

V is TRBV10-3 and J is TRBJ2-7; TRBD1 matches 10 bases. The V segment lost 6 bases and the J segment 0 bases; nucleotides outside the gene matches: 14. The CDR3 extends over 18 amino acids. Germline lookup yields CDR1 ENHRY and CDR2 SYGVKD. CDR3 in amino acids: CAISSLDRGVISSYEQYF. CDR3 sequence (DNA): TGTGCCATCAGCTCATTGGACAGGGGGGTTATTAGCTCCTACGAGCAGTACTTC.

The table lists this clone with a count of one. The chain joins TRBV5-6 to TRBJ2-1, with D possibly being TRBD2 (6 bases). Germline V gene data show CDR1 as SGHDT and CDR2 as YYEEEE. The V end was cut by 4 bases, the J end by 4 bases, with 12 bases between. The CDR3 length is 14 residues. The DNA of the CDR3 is TGTGCCAGCAGCCAGGCGGCGGGGTACAATGAGCAGTTCTTC. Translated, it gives CASSQAAGYNEQFF.

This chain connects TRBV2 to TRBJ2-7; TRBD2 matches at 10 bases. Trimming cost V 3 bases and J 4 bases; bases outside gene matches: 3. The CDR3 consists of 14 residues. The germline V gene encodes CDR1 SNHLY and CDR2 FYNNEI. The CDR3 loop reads CASSETSGLYEQYF. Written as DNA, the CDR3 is TGTGCCAGCAGTGAGACTAGCGGGCTATACGAGCAGTACTTC.

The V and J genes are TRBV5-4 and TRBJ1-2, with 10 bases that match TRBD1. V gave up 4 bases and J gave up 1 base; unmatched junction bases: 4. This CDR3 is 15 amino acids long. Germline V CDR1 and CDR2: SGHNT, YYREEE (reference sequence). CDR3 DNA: TGTGCCAGCAGCCGGACAGGGGGGTTTAACTATGGCTACACCTTC. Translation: CASSRTGGFNYGYTF.

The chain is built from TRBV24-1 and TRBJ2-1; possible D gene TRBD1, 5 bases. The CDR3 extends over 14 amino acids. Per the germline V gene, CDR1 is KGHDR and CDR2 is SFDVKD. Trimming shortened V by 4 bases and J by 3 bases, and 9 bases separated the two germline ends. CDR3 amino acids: CATSDTTGYNEQFF. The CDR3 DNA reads TGTGCCACCAGTGACACCACAGGCTACAATGAGCAGTTCTTC.

The CDR3 DNA reads as TGTGCCAGCAGGGATGGACAGAGGCTAGCCAAAAACATTCAGTACTTC. Translating it yields CASRDGQRLAKNIQYF. The chain links TRBV5-6 to TRBJ2-4; possible D gene TRBD1, 6 bases. The germline CDR1 and CDR2 sequences are SGHDT and YYEEEE. Deletions cut 5 bases from V and 0 bases from J, with 15 bases between. There are 16 residues in the CDR3.

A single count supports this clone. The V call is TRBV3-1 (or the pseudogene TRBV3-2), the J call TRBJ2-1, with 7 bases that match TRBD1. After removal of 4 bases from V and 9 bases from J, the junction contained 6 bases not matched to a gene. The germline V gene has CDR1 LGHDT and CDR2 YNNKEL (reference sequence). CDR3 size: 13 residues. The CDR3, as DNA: TGTGCCAGCAGCCGGGGGACAGAGGTTGAGCAGTTCTTC. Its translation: CASSRGTEVEQFF.

CDR3 in amino acids: CAWSSGIHQPQHF. The CDR3 DNA reads as TGTGCCTGGAGTTCAGGGATACATCAGCCCCAGCATTTT. The chain has TRBV30 and TRBJ1-5, with D possibly matching TRBD1 (5 bases). V gave up 2 bases and J gave up 5 bases, with 10 bases separating them. The V gene's germline CDR1 is GTSNPN and CDR2 SVGIG (reference sequence). This CDR3 spans 13 amino acids.

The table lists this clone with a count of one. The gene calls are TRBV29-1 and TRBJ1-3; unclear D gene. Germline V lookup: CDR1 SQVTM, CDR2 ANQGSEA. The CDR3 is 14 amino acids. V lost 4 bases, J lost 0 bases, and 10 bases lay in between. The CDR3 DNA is TGCAGCGTTGTTGATGCGGACTCTGGAAACACCATATATTTT. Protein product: CSVVDADSGNTIYF.

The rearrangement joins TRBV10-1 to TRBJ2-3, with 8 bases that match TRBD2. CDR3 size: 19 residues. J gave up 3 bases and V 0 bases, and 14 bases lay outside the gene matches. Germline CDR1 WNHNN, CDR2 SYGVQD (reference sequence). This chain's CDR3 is CASSESSGGRGGRTDTQYF. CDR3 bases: TGCGCCAGCAGTGAGTCTTCGGGGGGGCGCGGTGGTAGGACAGATACGCAGTATTTT.

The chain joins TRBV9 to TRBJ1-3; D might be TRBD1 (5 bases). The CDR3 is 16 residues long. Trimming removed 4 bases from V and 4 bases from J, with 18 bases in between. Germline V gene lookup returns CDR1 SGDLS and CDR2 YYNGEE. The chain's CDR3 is CASSQGLEGIGNTIYF. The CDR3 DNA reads TGTGCCAGCAGCCAAGGGCTGGAGGGGATCGGAAACACCATATATTTT.

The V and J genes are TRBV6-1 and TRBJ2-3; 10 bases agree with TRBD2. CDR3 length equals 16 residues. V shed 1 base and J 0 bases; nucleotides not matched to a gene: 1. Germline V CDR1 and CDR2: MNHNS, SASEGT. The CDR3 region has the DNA TGTGCCAGCAGTGAAGTAGCGGGGGGAAGCACAGATACGCAGTATTTT. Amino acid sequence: CASSEVAGGSTDTQYF.

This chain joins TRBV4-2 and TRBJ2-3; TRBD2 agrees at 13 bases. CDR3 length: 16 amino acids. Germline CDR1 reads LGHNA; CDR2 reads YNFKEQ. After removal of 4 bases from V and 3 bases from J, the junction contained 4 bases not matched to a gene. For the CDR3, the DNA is TGTGCCAGCAGCCGGAAGACTAGCGGGGGGACAGATACGCAGTATTTT. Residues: CASSRKTSGGTDTQYF.

The CDR3 is CSVVLLAGQETQYF. DNA of the CDR3: TGCAGCGTTGTTTTGCTAGCGGGACAAGAGACCCAGTACTTC. The V gene is TRBV29-1, the J gene TRBJ2-5; TRBD2 agrees at 9 bases. Germline CDR1 reads SQVTM; CDR2 reads ANQGSEA. V lost 4 bases, J lost 2 bases, and 5 bases stayed unmatched. The CDR3 totals 14 residues.

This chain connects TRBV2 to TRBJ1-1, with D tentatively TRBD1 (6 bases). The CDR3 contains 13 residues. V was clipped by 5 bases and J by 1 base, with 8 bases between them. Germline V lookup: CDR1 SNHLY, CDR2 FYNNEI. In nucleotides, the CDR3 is TGTGCCAGCAGTTCGGACAGGAACACTGAAGCTTTCTTT. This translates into CASSSDRNTEAFF.

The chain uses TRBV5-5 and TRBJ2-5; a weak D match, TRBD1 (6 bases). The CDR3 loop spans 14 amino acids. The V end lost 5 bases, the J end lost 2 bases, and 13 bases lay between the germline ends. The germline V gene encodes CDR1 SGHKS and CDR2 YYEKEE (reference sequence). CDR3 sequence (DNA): TGTGCCAGCAGGATCGGGACAAGACAAGAGACCCAGTACTTC. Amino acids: CASRIGTRQETQYF.

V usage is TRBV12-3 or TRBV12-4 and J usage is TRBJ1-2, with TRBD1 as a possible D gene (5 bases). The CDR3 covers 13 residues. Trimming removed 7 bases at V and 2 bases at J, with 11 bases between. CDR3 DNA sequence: TGTGCCAGCACAGGCTCAGGGAACTATGGCTACACCTTC. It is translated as CASTGSGNYGYTF.

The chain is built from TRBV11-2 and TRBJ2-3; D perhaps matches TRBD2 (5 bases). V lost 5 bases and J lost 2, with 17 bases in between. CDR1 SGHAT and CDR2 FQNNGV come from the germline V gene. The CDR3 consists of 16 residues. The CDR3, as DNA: TGTGCCAGCAGCCCCTTGCTTGAGCGGACCACAGATACGCAGTATTTT. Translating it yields CASSPLLERTTDTQYF.

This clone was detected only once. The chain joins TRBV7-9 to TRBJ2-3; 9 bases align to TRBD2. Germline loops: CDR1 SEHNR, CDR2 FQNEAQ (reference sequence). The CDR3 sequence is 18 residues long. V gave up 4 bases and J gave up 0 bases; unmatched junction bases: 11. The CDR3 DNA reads TGTGCCAGCAGCTCTCCTCGCAATAGCGGGGGAAGCACAGATACGCAGTATTTT. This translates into CASSSPRNSGGSTDTQYF.

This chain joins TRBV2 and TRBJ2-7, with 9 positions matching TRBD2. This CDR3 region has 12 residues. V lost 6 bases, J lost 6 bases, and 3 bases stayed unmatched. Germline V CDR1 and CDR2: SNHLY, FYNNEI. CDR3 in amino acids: CASSGTSTEQYF. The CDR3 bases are TGTGCCAGCAGCGGGACTAGCACCGAGCAGTACTTC.

CDR3 nucleotides: TGTGCCACCAGTGATTCGACAGGGGTGCAGCCCCAGCATTTT. Translation gives CATSDSTGVQPQHF. The V call is TRBV24-1, the J call TRBJ1-5; 8 bases are shared with TRBD1. CDR3 length equals 14 residues. Germline V gives CDR1 KGHDR, CDR2 SFDVKD. Trimming took 2 bases from V and 7 from J; bases not matched to a gene: 3.

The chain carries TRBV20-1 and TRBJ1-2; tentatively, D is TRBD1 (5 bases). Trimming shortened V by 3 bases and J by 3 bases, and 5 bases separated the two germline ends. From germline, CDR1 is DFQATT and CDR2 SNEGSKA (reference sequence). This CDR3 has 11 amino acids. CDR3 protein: CSARTDYGYTF. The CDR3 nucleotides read TGCAGTGCTAGGACAGACTATGGCTACACCTTC.

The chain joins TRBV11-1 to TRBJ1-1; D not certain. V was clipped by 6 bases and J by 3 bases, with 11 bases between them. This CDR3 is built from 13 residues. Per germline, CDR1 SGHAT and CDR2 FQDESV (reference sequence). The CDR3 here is CASSRLDDTEAFF. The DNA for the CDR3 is TGTGCCAGCAGTCGACTAGACGACACTGAAGCTTTCTTT.

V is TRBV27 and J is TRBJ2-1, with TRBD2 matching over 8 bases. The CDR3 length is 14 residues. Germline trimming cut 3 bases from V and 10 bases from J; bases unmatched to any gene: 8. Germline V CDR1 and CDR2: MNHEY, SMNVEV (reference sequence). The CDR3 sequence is CASSFAGSGVEQFF. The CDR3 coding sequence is TGTGCCAGCAGTTTTGCGGGTAGCGGGGTGGAGCAGTTCTTC.

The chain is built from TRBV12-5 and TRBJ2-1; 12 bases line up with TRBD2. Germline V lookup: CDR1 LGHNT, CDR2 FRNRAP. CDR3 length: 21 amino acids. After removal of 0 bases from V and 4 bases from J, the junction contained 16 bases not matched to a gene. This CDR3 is CASGLVRVSLAGGPFYNEQFF. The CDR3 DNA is TGTGCTAGTGGTTTGGTACGAGTTAGCCTAGCGGGGGGGCCGTTTTACAATGAGCAGTTCTTC.